These T cell receptor beta chains were read from a single sample in a study of cytomegalovirus exposure and HLA in healthy donors. Sequenced by immunoSEQ multiplex PCR; TCRdb stores in-frame clones only, minus some. The sample consists of 90,000 to 110,000 clones, around 78% of them appearing once. Sequenced input: PBMCs. The origin of the receptors is a male donor in good health and CMV-seronegative. Each CDR3 is given with its conserved first and last residue. The D gene is left open where the match is weak. The size of a clone is reported for some rows only, either as once, few or many, or as a class for expanded clones.

d_call,v_call,j_call,clone_size,cdr3_aa,cdr3_nt
-,TRBV6-1,TRBJ1-1,few,CASSEGAGWATEAFF,TGTGCCAGCAGTGAAGGGGCAGGCTGGGCCACTGAAGCTTTCTTT
TRBD1,TRBV27,TRBJ1-1,-,CASSHRGLAFF,TGTGCCAGCAGCCACAGGGGGCTCGCTTTCTTT
-,TRBV19,TRBJ1-3,-,CASSNPTVGRYF,TGTGCCAGTTCGAACCCCACAGTGGGGAGATATTTT
TRBD1,TRBV6-5,TRBJ2-7,-,CASSYSWDRGHEQYF,TGTGCCAGCAGTTACAGCTGGGACAGGGGACACGAGCAGTACTTC
-,TRBV2,TRBJ2-4,few,CASSHPTGAKNIQYF,TGTGCCAGCAGTCACCCGACTGGAGCCAAAAACATTCAGTACTTC
TRBD1,TRBV9,TRBJ2-5,once,CASSADRPQGETQYF,TGTGCCAGCAGCGCGGACAGGCCCCAGGGGGAGACCCAGTACTTC
-,TRBV30,TRBJ2-7,-,CAWSVFRAGTIDEQYF,TGTGCCTGGAGTGTATTTCGGGCGGGAACGATCGACGAGCAGTACTTC
-,TRBV7-9,TRBJ2-7,-,CASSPPAGSYAYEQYF,TGTGCCAGCAGCCCCCCGGCAGGCAGCTATGCCTACGAGCAGTACTTC
TRBD2,TRBV13,TRBJ2-7,-,CASSLRVAGGLTGAYEQYF,TGTGCCAGCAGCTTAAGGGTCGCGGGAGGGCTGACTGGCGCCTACGAGCAGTACTTC
TRBD1,TRBV16,TRBJ1-1,once,CASSHARQGVEAFF,TGTGCCAGCAGCCACGCCCGACAGGGGGTCGAAGCTTTCTTT
TRBD2,TRBV5-1,TRBJ2-3,-,CASSASGSGTDTQYF,TGCGCCAGCAGCGCCAGCGGGAGCGGCACAGATACGCAGTATTTT
-,TRBV29-1,TRBJ2-7,once,CSVEEGVYEQYF,TGCAGCGTTGAAGAAGGGGTCTACGAGCAGTACTTC
TRBD1,TRBV14,TRBJ2-7,-,CASSQTGTGGYHEQYF,TGTGCCAGCAGCCAGACCGGGACAGGGGGCTACCACGAGCAGTACTTC
-,TRBV4-1,TRBJ2-1,-,CASSQDTDTEQFF,TGCGCCAGCAGCCAAGATACGGACACTGAGCAGTTCTTC
-,TRBV9,TRBJ1-3,few,CASSVGSWEAGNTIYF,TGTGCCAGCAGCGTAGGAAGTTGGGAGGCCGGAAACACCATATATTTT
-,TRBV5-1,TRBJ2-3,-,CASSLQPPGADTQYF,TGCGCCAGCAGCCTCCAACCCCCAGGGGCAGATACGCAGTATTTT
-,TRBV5-4,TRBJ2-5,-,CASSLAGVGETQYF,TGTGCCAGCAGCTTGGCAGGGGTCGGGGAGACCCAGTACTTC
-,TRBV10-3,TRBJ1-2,-,CAISESGQPQTINYGYTF,TGTGCCATCAGTGAGTCAGGACAGCCTCAGACGATTAACTATGGCTACACCTTC
-,TRBV7-9,TRBJ2-5,-,CASSLGRDETQYF,TGTGCCAGCAGCTTAGGCAGGGATGAGACCCAGTACTTC
-,TRBV6-6,TRBJ1-3,-,CASSGDYAPSGNTIYF,TGTGCCAGCAGTGGAGATTATGCCCCCTCTGGAAACACCATATATTTT
TRBD1,TRBV6-6,TRBJ2-1,-,CASSTDGTVSYNEQFF,TGTGCCAGCAGCACCGACGGGACAGTCTCCTACAATGAGCAGTTCTTC
-,TRBV27,TRBJ2-3,once,CASSFTVQGTDTQYF,TGTGCCAGCAGTTTTACGGTCCAAGGCACAGATACGCAGTATTTT
-,TRBV6-5,TRBJ2-2,few,CASSYSRNTGELFF,TGTGCCAGCAGTTACTCCAGGAACACCGGGGAGCTGTTTTTT
TRBD2,TRBV28,TRBJ2-1,few,CASRVAGGPDEQFF,TGTGCCAGCAGGGTAGCGGGAGGGCCCGATGAGCAGTTCTTC
-,TRBV30,TRBJ2-7,-,CACRTPNFSYEQYF,TGTGCCTGCCGGACACCCAACTTCTCCTACGAGCAGTACTTC
TRBD2,TRBV9,TRBJ2-5,-,CASSVGSSGGGGETQYF,TGTGCCAGCAGCGTAGGTTCTAGCGGGGGAGGGGGGGAGACCCAGTACTTC